This entry concerns a single TCR beta chain. The antigen remains undetermined. The sample is drawn from a study of cytomegalovirus exposure and HLA in healthy donors. Whole-study results and caveats: A later analysis reportedly found that, within productive TCRs, an Asian-associated ancestry cluster had fewer N-insertions than the mean observed across the approximately 700 donors. CMV antigen specificity was confirmed in vitro for three CMV-associated chains. Highest at DRB1 and lowest at HLA-C, TCR association rates differed among HLA loci in a later analysis.

Per germline, CDR1 SGHDT and CDR2 YYEEEE. Between the trimmed V and J ends, which lost 2 bases and 7 bases, there was a span of 7 bases. The CDR3 spans 11 residues. The study ran its PCR with 60 Vbeta and 13 Jbeta primers. Method: immunoSEQ multiplex PCR; TCRdb's copy keeps in-frame clones and lacks some. Recorded for this sample: 130,000 to 150,000 clones. At sampling all donors were nominally healthy, likely with unrecorded immune exposures. The clonotype originates from a male donor in good health and CMV-seronegative. Material: PBMCs. The chain is built from TRBV5-6 and TRBJ2-7; D gene ambiguous. The CDR3 DNA follows: TGTGCCAGCAGCTTAGAGCAAGAGCAGTACTTC. This encodes CASSLEQEQYF.